This T cell receptor (beta chain) derives from a study of shared clonotypes between healthy human individuals. Using immunoSEQ multiplex PCR, the repertoire was profiled, and TCRdb retains in-frame clones only, with some absent. The sample shows approximately 1,500,000 clones, roughly 98% of them seen only once. Worth noting for this clone: Its antigen is as yet unknown.

Regarding the study as a whole: A generally larger estimated richness was seen in naive subsets than in memory subsets. Among non-shared clonotypes, generation probabilities were lower than among those shared by all four donors.

Only Caucasian adults living in Nashville, Tennessee made up the donor group. Per germline, CDR1 SEHNR and CDR2 FQNEAQ (reference sequence). V gave up 0 bases and J gave up 1 base, with 10 bases separating them. There are 15 residues in the CDR3. The V call is TRBV7-9, the J call TRBJ2-7, with D perhaps matching TRBD1 (6 bases). Sequencing input: naive CD4+ T cells sorted from blood. Subset noted: CD45RA+ positively selected. This TCR was sampled from a man between 25 and 39 years old in good health. The CDR3 bases are TGTGCCAGCAGCTTAGCAGGGGGTAGGTCCTACGAGCAGTACTTC. Residues: CASSLAGGRSYEQYF.